What follows describes a single T cell receptor beta chain. The target of this receptor is not known. Within one base of it there is no much larger clone, and no base qualities were kept. TCR CDR3 regions were amplified from genomic DNA by multiplex PCR using the deep immunoSEQ assay. Extracted genomic DNA from each cell subset was distributed evenly across all wells of several immunoSEQ 96-well plates, and each plate was treated as a replicate. For sorted subsets, each replicate PCR was loaded with 200 ng genomic DNA, equivalent to about 30,000 T cell genomes. The purified libraries were quantified using a Qubit 3.0 fluorometer, sized with a Bioanalyzer 2100, and then quantified again using the KAPA Library Quantification kit. A separate single-read 150-cycle Illumina NextSeq 550 flow cell was used to sequence each immunoSEQ 96-well plate. The paper's processing steps were these. The immunoSEQ output contained only junctional sequences without quality scores, so filtering could not match that applied to full-length reads. To assign V/J genes and CDR3, sequences were annotated against IMGT germline references using PyIR, a Python wrapper for IgBLAST v1.9. Reads were removed for weak V/J assignments (E-value above 1e-6), missing CDR3, stop codons, out-of-frame junctions, or ambiguous translated residues. V3J clonotypes were defined as sequences sharing the same inferred V gene, J gene, and CDR3 amino acid sequence. Percentage overlap between repertoires was calculated by dividing the number of shared unique clonotypes by the size of the smaller repertoire. Richness of each repertoire was evaluated using RTK rarefaction, the Chao1 estimator, and Recon v2.1 estimates of unobserved clonotypes. OLGA was used to compute generation probabilities for all TCRbeta clonotypes that the gDNA method yielded from a handful of donors. TCRdb carries this immuneACCESS record with in-frame sequences only. Its versions omit some clonotypes, under half of them owing to an unresolved V gene in the studies checked, with the rest unexplained. The DNA gave D and trimming, while V, J and clone size come from that table. Counted in this sample were 2 million to 2.5 million clones; around 95% of them appeared once. Roughly 0.13% of the sample goes to the ten largest clones.

The donors were healthy, HIV-negative adults with no recently reported acute infections or vaccinations. All donors were Caucasian adults living in Nashville, Tennessee, USA. Magnetic negative selection was used to enrich CD4+ T cells, after which naive cells were positively selected on CD45RA and the negative fraction became the memory subset. Blood was obtained by leukapheresis, after which PBMCs were separated by Ficoll-Histopaque density gradient centrifugation and cryopreserved in liquid nitrogen vapor phase. Analytical flow cytometry was used to check the purity and quantity of each magnetically sorted T cell population. Genomic DNA was isolated from every sorted fraction and measured by UV absorbance on a Nanodrop 2000c. CDR1 and CDR2, per the germline V gene, are LGHNA and YSLEER. V was cut back by 4 bases and J by 0 bases, leaving a gap of 10 bases between them. CDR3 length: 15 amino acids, cysteine to phenylalanine. Just the 45-base CDR3 DNA is kept, in frame starting at base 1.

The data originate from a study of shared clonotypes between healthy human individuals (dated by TCRdb to 2019 to 2021). Background on the whole study: A couple of women and a few men aged 18 to 49 years were included in the cohort. Per donor, three plates each were used for CD4 naive and CD4 memory, two for CD8 naive, and one for CD8 memory. Different laboratories and diverse techniques were used to prepare libraries and sequence TCR repertoires, to increase sequencing depth and limit assay-specific biases. Blood TCR repertoires of five healthy adults were deeply sequenced to estimate repertoire size and the extent of clonotype sharing between individuals. Between about 0.8 and 9 billion PBMCs per donor were obtained by leukapheresis.

What the research found in general, with its limitations: Only blood was sampled, and tissue TCR repertoires likely differ from those in blood. When several donors were compared, the shared fraction of clonotypes was roughly 4.8% for naive CD4, 3.5% for naive CD8, 2.3% for memory CD4, and roughly 0.4% for memory CD8. Compared with non-shared clonotypes, clonotypes shared by all four sorted-subset donors had higher generation probabilities. Based on pairwise subsampling, the degree of clonotype sharing among donors was expected to be affected by sequencing depth. Even with the large sequencing depth, rarefaction of the sorted-subset datasets indicated that sequencing was incomplete. Because the study included a small number of donors, the genetic and exposure-history diversity represented was limited. Larger estimated clonotype richness was generally found for naive subsets than for memory subsets.

The specimen sequenced was naive CD4+ T cells sorted from blood. The cell subset or site label corresponds to: CD45RA+ positively selected. This receptor was taken from a young man in good health. The V and J genes are TRBV4-3 and TRBJ2-4, with the D segment identity uncertain. The CDR3 is CASSPFSGAKNIQYF. The DNA reads as follows: TGCGCCAGCAGCCCTTTCTCGGGAGCCAAAAACATTCAGTACTTC.